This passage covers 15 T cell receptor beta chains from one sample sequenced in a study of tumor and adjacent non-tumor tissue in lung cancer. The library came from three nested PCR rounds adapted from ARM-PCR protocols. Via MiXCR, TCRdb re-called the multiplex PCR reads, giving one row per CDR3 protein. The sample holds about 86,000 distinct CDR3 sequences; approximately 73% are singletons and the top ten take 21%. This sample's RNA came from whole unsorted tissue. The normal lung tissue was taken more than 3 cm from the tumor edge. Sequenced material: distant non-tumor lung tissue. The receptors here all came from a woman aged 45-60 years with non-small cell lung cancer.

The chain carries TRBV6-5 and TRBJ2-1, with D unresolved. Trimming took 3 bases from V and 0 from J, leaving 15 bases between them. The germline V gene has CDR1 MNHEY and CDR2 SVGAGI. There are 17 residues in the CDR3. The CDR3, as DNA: TGTGCCAGCAGTTATTCCCTTGCCCACAACTCCTACAATGAGCAGTTCTTC. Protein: CASSYSLAHNSYNEQFF.

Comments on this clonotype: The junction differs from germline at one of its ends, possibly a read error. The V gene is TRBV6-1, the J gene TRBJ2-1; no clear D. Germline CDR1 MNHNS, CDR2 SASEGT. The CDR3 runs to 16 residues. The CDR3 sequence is CASSEAIGQRNNEQSF. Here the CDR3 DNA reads TGTGCCAGCAGTGAAGCGATCGGTCAGAGAAACAATGAGCAGTCCTTC.

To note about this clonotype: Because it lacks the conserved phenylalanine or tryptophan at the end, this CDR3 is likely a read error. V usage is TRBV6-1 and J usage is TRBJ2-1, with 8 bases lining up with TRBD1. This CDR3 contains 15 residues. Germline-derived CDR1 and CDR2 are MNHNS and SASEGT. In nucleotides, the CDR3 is TGTGCCGGCAGTGCGACAGGGGAGCGATACAATGAGCAGTTCGTC. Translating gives CAGSATGERYNEQFV.

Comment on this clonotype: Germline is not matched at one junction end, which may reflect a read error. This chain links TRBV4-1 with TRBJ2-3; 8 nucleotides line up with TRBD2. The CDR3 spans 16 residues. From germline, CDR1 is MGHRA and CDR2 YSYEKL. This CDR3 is CASSQDDQLAADTQYF. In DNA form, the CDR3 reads TGCGCCAGTAGCCAAGACGACCAACTAGCGGCAGATACGCAGTATTTT.

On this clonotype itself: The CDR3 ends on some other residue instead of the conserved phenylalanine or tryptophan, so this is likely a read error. The CDR3 reads CASTVARSSYNEQFS. In nucleotides, the CDR3 is TGTGCCAGCACCGTTGCTAGGAGCTCCTACAATGAACAGTTCTCC. The rearrangement uses TRBV6-5 and TRBJ2-1, with no clear D. Germline CDR1 reads MNHEY; CDR2 reads SVGAGI. CDR3 length: 15 residues.

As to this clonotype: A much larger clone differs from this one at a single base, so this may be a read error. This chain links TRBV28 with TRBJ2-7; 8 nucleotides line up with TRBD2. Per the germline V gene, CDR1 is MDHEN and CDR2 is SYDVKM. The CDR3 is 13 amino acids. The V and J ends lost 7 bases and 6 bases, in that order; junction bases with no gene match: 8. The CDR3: CASTPGGRLEQYF. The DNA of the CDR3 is TGTGCCAGCACCCCTGGCGGGAGGCTCGAGCAGTACTTC.

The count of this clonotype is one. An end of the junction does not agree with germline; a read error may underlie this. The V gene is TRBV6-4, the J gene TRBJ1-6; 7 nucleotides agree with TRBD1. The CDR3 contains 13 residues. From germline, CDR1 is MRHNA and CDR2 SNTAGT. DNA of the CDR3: TGTGCCAGATCGGGACAGAGGAACTCACCCCTCCATTTT. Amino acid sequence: CARSGQRNSPLHF.

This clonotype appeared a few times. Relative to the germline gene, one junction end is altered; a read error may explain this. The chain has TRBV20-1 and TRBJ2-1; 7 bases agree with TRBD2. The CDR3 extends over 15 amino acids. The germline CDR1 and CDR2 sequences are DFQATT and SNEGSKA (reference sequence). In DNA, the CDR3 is TGCAGTGCTAGGGGGGGGAGTGAATCCTACAATGAGCAGTCCTTC. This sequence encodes CSARGGSESYNEQSF.

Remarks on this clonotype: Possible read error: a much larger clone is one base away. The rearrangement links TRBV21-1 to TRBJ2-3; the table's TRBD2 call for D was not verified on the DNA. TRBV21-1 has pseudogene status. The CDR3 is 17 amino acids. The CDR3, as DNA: TGTGCCAGCAGCCCCGCCACAGTTTACCTACGCACATATACGCAGTATTTT. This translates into CASSPATVYLRTYTQYF.

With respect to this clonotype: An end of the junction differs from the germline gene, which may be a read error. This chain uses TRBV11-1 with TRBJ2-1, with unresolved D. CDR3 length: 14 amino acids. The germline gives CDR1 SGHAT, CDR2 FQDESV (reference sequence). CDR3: CASTLSLFGVEQSF. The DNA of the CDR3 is TGTGCCAGTACCTTAAGCTTATTCGGAGTTGAGCAGTCCTTC.

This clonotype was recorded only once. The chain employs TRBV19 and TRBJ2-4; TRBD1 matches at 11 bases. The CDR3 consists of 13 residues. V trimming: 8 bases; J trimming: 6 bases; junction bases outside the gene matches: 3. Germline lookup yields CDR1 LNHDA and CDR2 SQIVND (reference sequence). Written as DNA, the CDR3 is TGTGCCAGTGCCGGGACAGGGGGAAACATTCAGTACTTC. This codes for CASAGTGGNIQYF.

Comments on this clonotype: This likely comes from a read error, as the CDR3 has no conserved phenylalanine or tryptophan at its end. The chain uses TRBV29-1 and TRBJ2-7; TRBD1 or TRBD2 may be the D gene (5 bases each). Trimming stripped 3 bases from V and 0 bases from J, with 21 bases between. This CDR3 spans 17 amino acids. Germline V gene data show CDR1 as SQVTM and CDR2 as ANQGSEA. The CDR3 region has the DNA TGCAGCGTTGAGGTTCCTATCGGGGCCTACGACTCCTACGAGCAGTACCTC. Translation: CSVEVPIGAYDSYEQYL.

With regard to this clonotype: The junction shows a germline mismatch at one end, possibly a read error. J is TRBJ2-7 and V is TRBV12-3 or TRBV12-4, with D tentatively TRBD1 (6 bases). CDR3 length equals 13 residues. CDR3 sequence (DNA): TGTGTCAGCAGTTTGGGGGACAACTACGAGCAGTACTTC. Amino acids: CVSSLGDNYEQYF.

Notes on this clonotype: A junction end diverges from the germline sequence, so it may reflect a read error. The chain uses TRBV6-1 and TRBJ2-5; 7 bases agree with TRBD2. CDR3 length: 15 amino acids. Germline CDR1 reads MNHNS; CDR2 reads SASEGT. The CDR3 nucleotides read TGTACCAGCAGTGAAGCGAAGGGAGGGCAAGAGACCCAGTACTTC. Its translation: CTSSEAKGGQETQYF.

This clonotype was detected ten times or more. The CDR3, as DNA: TGTGCCAGCAGTTACTCGGACAGGGCCACTGAAGCTTTCTTT. Its protein is CASSYSDRATEAFF. The V and J genes are TRBV6-5 and TRBJ1-1; 8 nucleotides line up with TRBD1. This CDR3 has 14 residues. J was trimmed by 4 bases and V by 0 bases; bases with no gene match: 1. CDR1 is MNHEY, CDR2 SVGAGI, per germline.